A single sample gave rise to the 25 T cell receptor beta chains below, sequenced in a study of blood T cells in healthy people across ages. The use of a sample-barcoded 5' primer and a J-beta primer mix characterized a second PCR of roughly 6 to 11 cycles. TCRdb re-called the 5' RACE reads through MiXCR, storing one row per CDR3 protein. The sample includes approximately 1,000,000 distinct CDR3 sequences, about two fifths of them seen just once. Material: blood. These receptors were obtained from a man aged 18 to 30 in good health.

The gene calls are TRBV12-3 or TRBV12-4 and TRBJ1-5; 7 bases are a match to TRBD1. The V gene end was trimmed by 3 bases and the J gene end by 0 bases; junction bases not matched to a gene: 8. The CDR3 loop spans 17 amino acids. The CDR3 sequence: CASSFRTGPNSNQPQHF. In DNA, the CDR3 is TGTGCCAGCAGTTTCAGGACAGGCCCGAATAGCAATCAGCCCCAGCATTTT.

This clonotype was observed a few times. This sequence joins TRBV7-2 and TRBJ2-3; D could derive from TRBD1 or TRBD2 (6 bases each). The CDR3 extends over 16 amino acids. Per germline, CDR1 SGHTA and CDR2 FQGNSA. Trimming took 3 bases from V and 2 from J, leaving 15 bases between them. In DNA form, the CDR3 reads TGTGCCAGCAGCTTGGAGGGGGGCGTAGTCACAGATACGCAGTATTTT. Its protein product is CASSLEGGVVTDTQYF.

V is TRBV12-3 or TRBV12-4 and J is TRBJ2-1; 9 nucleotides match TRBD2. V shed 8 bases, J shed 4 bases, and the junction held 3 bases outside the gene matches. The CDR3 extends over 13 amino acids. CDR3 sequence reads: CASLAGYYNEQFF. The CDR3 nucleotides read TGTGCCAGCCTAGCGGGGTATTACAATGAGCAGTTCTTC.

This clonotype was seen more than once but under ten times. The V gene is TRBV27, the J gene TRBJ2-6; D gene unclear. V was cut by 8 bases and J by 0 bases, with 11 bases left in between. The CDR3 is 15 amino acids. Germline V gene data show CDR1 as MNHEY and CDR2 as SMNVEV (reference sequence). CDR3 sequence reads: CASGDWSSGANVLTF. The CDR3 DNA is TGTGCCAGCGGAGACTGGAGCTCTGGGGCCAACGTCCTGACTTTC.

The CDR3 reads CASSPRGGASTDTQYF. CDR3 nucleotides: TGTGCCAGCAGCCCCCGCGGCGGAGCCAGCACAGATACGCAGTATTTT. This chain joins TRBV9 and TRBJ2-3; D call uncertain. CDR1 and CDR2 (germline): SGDLS, YYNGEE. Trimming stripped 4 bases from V and 0 bases from J, with 15 bases between. This CDR3 spans 16 amino acids.

This chain's CDR3 is CASSQDGISSYNSPLHF. DNA of the CDR3: TGCGCCAGCAGCCAGGACGGCATTAGCTCCTATAATTCACCCCTCCACTTT. V gene TRBV4-1 combines with J gene TRBJ1-6; no definite D call. Trimming left V 3 bases short and J 0 bases short, with 12 bases between. The germline V gene encodes CDR1 MGHRA and CDR2 YSYEKL. CDR3 length equals 17 residues.

This clonotype has more than one count but fewer than ten. The CDR3 region is CASSLHSVGTPNGYTF. As DNA, the CDR3 is TGTGCCAGCAGCTTACATTCCGTGGGGACCCCAAATGGCTACACCTTC. The rearrangement joins TRBV7-6 to TRBJ1-2, with D perhaps TRBD1 (5 bases). The V end lost 2 bases, the J end lost 6 bases, and 19 bases lay between the germline ends. CDR1 and CDR2 (germline): SGHVS, FNYEAQ. The CDR3 runs 16 residues.

This clonotype showed up just a few times. The chain recombines TRBV12-5 with TRBJ1-2; maybe TRBD1 (6 bases). Deletions cut 7 bases from V and 4 bases from J, with 13 bases between. The CDR3 is made up of 13 amino acids. CDR1 and CDR2 (germline): LGHNT, FRNRAP. The CDR3 loop reads CASVQGKGYGYTF. For the CDR3, the DNA is TGTGCTAGTGTCCAGGGGAAAGGCTATGGCTACACCTTC.

The chain is built from TRBV29-1 and TRBJ1-1; 7 positions match TRBD1. The CDR3 totals 14 residues. The germline V gene has CDR1 SQVTM and CDR2 ANQGSEA. With 2 bases clipped from V and 4 bases from J, the junction kept 7 bases outside the gene matches. The CDR3 region has the DNA TGCAGCGTTGAATTAGGGGACAGTGTCACTGAAGCTTTCTTT. It is translated as CSVELGDSVTEAFF.

The V call is TRBV28, the J call TRBJ2-1; D ambiguous. The CDR3 runs to 11 residues. Per germline, CDR1 MDHEN and CDR2 SYDVKM. Trimming removed 2 bases from V and 10 bases from J, with 6 bases in between. The CDR3 here is CASSLMYEQFF. Here the CDR3 DNA reads TGTGCCAGCAGTTTAATGTACGAGCAGTTCTTC.

The rearrangement joins TRBV4-3 to TRBJ1-2; 7 bases match TRBD1. Germline V gene lookup returns CDR1 LGHNA and CDR2 YSLEER. The CDR3 loop spans 15 amino acids. V gave up 2 bases and J gave up 1 base; unmatched junction bases: 4. This CDR3 reads CASSQQTGHNYGYTF. The CDR3 DNA follows: TGCGCCAGCAGCCAACAGACAGGGCATAACTATGGCTACACCTTC.

V usage is TRBV18 and J usage is TRBJ1-1; no firm D call. The CDR3 totals 11 residues. The V end lost 6 bases, the J end lost 11 bases, and 13 bases lay between the germline ends. Germline CDR1 reads KGHSH; CDR2 reads LQKENI. The CDR3 DNA follows: TGTGCCAGCTCGTTGGGGAGAAGGGCTTTCTTT. Its protein is CASSLGRRAFF.

V is TRBV4-2 and J is TRBJ2-3; 11 positions match TRBD2. CDR1 is LGHNA and CDR2 is YNFKEQ in the germline V gene. The junction had 4 bases not matched to a gene; V was cut back by 7 bases and J by 4 bases. CDR3 length: 14 residues. The CDR3 region has the DNA TGTGCCAGCACCACTAGCGGGGGCCCAGATACGCAGTATTTT. It translates to CASTTSGGPDTQYF.

CDR3 sequence: CASSLDFRETQYF. The CDR3 nucleotides read TGTGCCAGCAGCCTGGACTTTCGGGAGACCCAGTACTTC. V and J are TRBV5-6 and TRBJ2-7; D may be TRBD2 (5 bases). The DNA end is a closer match to TRBJ2-5, so the J assignment may be wrong. Germline-derived CDR1 and CDR2 are SGHDT and YYEEEE. This CDR3 contains 13 residues.

This clonotype was seen a few times. The genes are TRBV7-3 and TRBJ2-5; the D call may be TRBD1 or TRBD2 (5 bases each). The CDR3 is 16 residues long. The V gene's germline CDR1 is SGHTA and CDR2 FQGTGA. V lost 4 bases and J 5 bases, leaving 20 bases between the germline ends. CDR3 region: CASSSVGGSLQETQYF. In DNA form, the CDR3 reads TGTGCCAGCAGCTCAGTTGGGGGAAGTCTTCAGGAGACCCAGTACTTC. Full variable domain (remainder filled in from reference TRBV7-3 and TRBJ2-5): GAGVSQTPSNKVTEKGKYVELRCDPISGHTALYWYRQSLGQGPEFLIYFQGTGAADDSGLPNDRFFAVRPEGSVSTLKIQRTERGDSAVYLCASSSVGGSLQETQYFGPGTRLLVL.

The chain uses TRBV7-9 and TRBJ2-1; D might be TRBD2 (5 bases). Trimming removed 1 base at V and 4 bases at J, with 11 bases between. This CDR3 spans 15 amino acids. CDR1 is SEHNR and CDR2 is FQNEAQ in the germline V gene (reference sequence). The CDR3 region has the DNA TGTGCCAGCAGCTTAGAGGCTAGCTTGTACAATGAGCAGTTCTTC. This codes for CASSLEASLYNEQFF.

This chain joins TRBV9 and TRBJ1-4, with a weak D call TRBD1 (5 bases). CDR1 is SGDLS and CDR2 is YYNGEE in the germline V gene. The CDR3 covers 15 residues. Deletions cut 2 bases from V and 3 bases from J, with 11 bases between. CDR3 sequence reads: CASSVQPGANEKLFF. CDR3 nucleotide sequence: TGTGCCAGCAGCGTCCAACCGGGGGCTAATGAAAAACTGTTTTTT.

This sequence joins TRBV20-1 and TRBJ1-3; 7 bases map to TRBD1. The germline gives CDR1 DFQATT, CDR2 SNEGSKA (reference sequence). This CDR3 has 13 amino acids. Germline trimming cut 3 bases from V and 8 bases from J; bases unmatched to any gene: 7. This chain's CDR3 is CSASGRQGDTIYF. The CDR3 coding sequence is TGCAGTGCTAGTGGGCGGCAGGGGGACACCATATATTTT.

Concerning this clonotype: At one of its ends the junction is not consistent with the germline gene, which may arise from a read error. The CDR3 region has the DNA TGTGCCAGCAGCCTAGACAGGGGAAACACCGGGGAGCCGTTTTTT. Protein product: CASSLDRGNTGEPFF. The rearrangement links TRBV12-3 or TRBV12-4 to TRBJ2-2; 8 bases align to TRBD1. CDR3 size: 15 residues.

V usage is TRBV4-3 and J usage is TRBJ1-3; possible D gene TRBD1, 5 bases. The V and J ends lost 3 bases and 0 bases respectively, with 24 bases between them. Germline CDR1 LGHNA, CDR2 YSLEER. The CDR3 extends over 20 amino acids. The CDR3 nucleotides read TGCGCCAGCAGCCATGTTCTCGCGAGGGGCCCCGAGAGCTCTGGAAACACCATATATTTT. It codes for CASSHVLARGPESSGNTIYF.

The chain has TRBV19 and TRBJ2-7; D uncertain. This CDR3 region has 14 residues. The germline CDR1 and CDR2 sequences are LNHDA and SQIVND (reference sequence). Trimming stripped 7 bases from V and 6 bases from J, with 19 bases between. CDR3 nucleotide sequence: TGTGCCAGTAATCTGGCTATTTCTTCGAGCGAGCAGTACTTC. Residues: CASNLAISSSEQYF. The whole variable domain, filled in from reference TRBV19 and TRBJ2-7, reads DGGITQSPKYLFRKEGQNVTLSCEQNLNHDAMYWYRQDPGQGLRLIYYSQIVNDFQKGDIAEGYSVSREKKESFPLTVTSAQKNPTAFYLCASNLAISSSEQYFGPGTRLTVT.

This clonotype was seen a single time. V is TRBV5-6 and J is TRBJ1-1; tentatively, D is TRBD1 (5 bases). The CDR3 loop spans 16 amino acids. Trimming pared 2 bases from V and 4 bases from J, leaving 18 bases between. Germline values: CDR1 SGHDT, CDR2 YYEEEE. The CDR3 DNA sequence: TGTGCCAGCAGCTTCGGCCGCCCGGGGGGACGCACTGAAGCTTTCTTT. Protein: CASSFGRPGGRTEAFF.

About this clonotype: The junction does not match germline at one end; this may be a read error. This sequence joins TRBV4-1 and TRBJ1-1; D is unresolved. The CDR3 is made up of 14 amino acids. Germline V gives CDR1 MGHRA, CDR2 YSYEKL. The CDR3 DNA reads as TGCGCCAGCTGCCAAGCGTCTGTGAACACTGAAGCTTTCTTT. It translates to CASCQASVNTEAFF.

The table lists this clonotype with a few counts. V is TRBV5-1 and J is TRBJ1-5, with unresolved D. Trimming left V 0 bases short and J 2 bases short, with 9 bases between. The CDR3 length is 15 residues. CDR1 and CDR2 from the germline V gene are SGHRS and YFSETQ. For the CDR3, the DNA is TGCGCCAGCAGCTTGGTGGAGAGGGGCAATCAGCCCCAGCATTTT. Protein: CASSLVERGNQPQHF.

The V gene is TRBV4-1, the J gene TRBJ1-2, with TRBD1 matching 7 bases. The germline V gene has CDR1 MGHRA and CDR2 YSYEKL. This CDR3 is built from 15 residues. Trimming at V came to 4 bases and at J to 2 bases, leaving 7 bases not matched to a gene. The CDR3 DNA is TGCGCCAGCAGCCTCCCGGGACAGCAAAACTATGGCTACACCTTC. It translates to CASSLPGQQNYGYTF.